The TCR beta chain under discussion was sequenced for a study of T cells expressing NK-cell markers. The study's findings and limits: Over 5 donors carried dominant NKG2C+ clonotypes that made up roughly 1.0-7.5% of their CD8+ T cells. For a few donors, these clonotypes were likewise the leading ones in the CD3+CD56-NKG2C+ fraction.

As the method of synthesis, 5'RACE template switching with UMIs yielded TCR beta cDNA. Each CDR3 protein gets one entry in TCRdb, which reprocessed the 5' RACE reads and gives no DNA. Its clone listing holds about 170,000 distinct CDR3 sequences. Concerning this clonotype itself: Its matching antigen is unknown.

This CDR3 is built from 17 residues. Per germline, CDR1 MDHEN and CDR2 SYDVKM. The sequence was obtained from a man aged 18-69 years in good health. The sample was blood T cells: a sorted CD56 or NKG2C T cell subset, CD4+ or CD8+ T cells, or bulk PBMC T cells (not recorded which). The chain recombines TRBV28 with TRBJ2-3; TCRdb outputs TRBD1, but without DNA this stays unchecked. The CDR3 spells CASSLKLGQGAEDTQYF.